This entry lists 26 T cell receptor beta chains sequenced from one sample in a study of T cell responses to AZD1222 COVID-19 vaccine. Libraries were prepared by immunoSEQ multiplex PCR; TCRdb keeps only in-frame clonotypes and omits some of them. The data contain some 90,000 clones, 89% of them singletons. This material consisted of peripheral blood, taken on day 0 of AZD1222 vaccination. The receptors originated from an adult in good health.

In this sample, this clone turned up a few times. The chain has TRBV2 and TRBJ1-6; the match to TRBD1 covers 9 bases. The junction had 3 bases not matched to a gene; V was cut back by 6 bases and J by 9 bases. CDR3 length equals 13 residues. Germline values: CDR1 SNHLY, CDR2 FYNNEI. CDR3 nucleotide sequence: TGTGCCAGCAGGGGGACAGGGCCTTCACCCCTCCACTTT. It encodes CASRGTGPSPLHF. The full variable domain, rest sourced from reference TRBV2 and TRBJ1-6, is EPEVTQTPSHQVTQMGQEVILRCVPISNHLYFYWYRQILGQKVEFLVSFYNNEISEKSEIFDDQFSVERPDGSNFTLKIRSTKLEDSAMYFCASRGTGPSPLHFGNGTRLTVT.

The V gene is TRBV7-6, the J gene TRBJ2-5; perhaps TRBD2 as D (5 bases). V lost 1 base, J lost 2 bases, and 8 bases lay in between. Germline-derived CDR1 and CDR2 are SGHVS and FNYEAQ. The CDR3 extends over 14 amino acids. This CDR3 reads CASSLGTLQETQYF. CDR3 sequence (DNA): TGTGCCAGCAGCTTAGGGACTTTACAAGAGACCCAGTACTTC. Based on the CDR3 plus reference TRBV7-6 and TRBJ2-5, the full variable domain is GAGVSQSPRYKVTKRGQDVALRCDPISGHVSLYWYRQALGQGPEFLTYFNYEAQQDKSGLPNDRFSAERPEGSISTLTIQRTEQRDSAMYRCASSLGTLQETQYFGPGTRLLVL.

The V gene is TRBV2, the J gene TRBJ1-2; D may be TRBD1 (6 bases). The CDR3 sequence is 15 residues long. The germline V gene encodes CDR1 SNHLY and CDR2 FYNNEI. With 1 base removed from V and 4 bases from J, the gap between germline ends came to 13 bases. In nucleotides, the CDR3 is TGTGCCAGCAGTGAAGTGACAGGTCCCATCTATGGCTACACCTTC. Translated, it gives CASSEVTGPIYGYTF.

The chain couples TRBV5-8 to TRBJ2-1; possibly TRBD1 or TRBD2 for D (5 bases each). This CDR3 has 13 amino acids. Trimming removed 0 bases at V and 8 bases at J, with 9 bases between. The germline V gene encodes CDR1 SGHTS and CDR2 YDEGEE. The CDR3 DNA sequence: TGTGCCAGCAGCTTGGTTGGGGGAGATGAGCAGTTCTTC. This encodes CASSLVGGDEQFF.

The rearrangement joins TRBV4-2 to TRBJ1-2, with a tentative D call TRBD1 (5 bases). The CDR3 loop spans 18 amino acids. Germline V gives CDR1 LGHNA, CDR2 YNFKEQ. Trimming removed 0 bases from V and 0 bases from J, with 17 bases in between. The CDR3, as DNA: TGTGCCAGCAGCCAAGACGTCAGCGACGGGGCTGCTAACTATGGCTACACCTTC. Translated: CASSQDVSDGAANYGYTF.

This clone showed up many times. The chain couples TRBV4-2 to TRBJ2-3, with 9 bases fitting TRBD2. Germline V gives CDR1 LGHNA, CDR2 YNFKEQ. The CDR3 has 15 residues. V lost 0 bases and J lost 4; bases outside the gene matches: 2. The CDR3 DNA reads TGTGCCAGCAGCCAAGAGCGGGGGGGCCCAGATACGCAGTATTTT. Residues: CASSQERGGPDTQYF.

V usage is TRBV6-2 or TRBV6-3 and J usage is TRBJ1-1; D gene uncertain. The germline V gene has CDR1 MNHEY and CDR2 SVGEGT. The CDR3 is 19 amino acids. The germline V and J ends were trimmed by 0 bases and 0 bases, with 20 bases remaining between them. CDR3 nucleotides: TGTGCCAGCAGTTACTCGAGTTTCCAAAAGGTGACAATGAACACTGAAGCTTTCTTT. This translates into CASSYSSFQKVTMNTEAFF.

The CDR3 DNA sequence: TGTGCCAGCAGCGCGCGGGGGGCTGGGGGGACCCAGTACTTC. Translated: CASSARGAGGTQYF. The rearrangement uses TRBV7-9 and TRBJ2-5; 8 bases align to TRBD2. The V gene end was trimmed by 5 bases and the J gene end by 7 bases; junction bases not matched to a gene: 9. The CDR3 has 14 amino acids. In germline, CDR1 is SEHNR, CDR2 FQNEAQ (reference sequence).

This chain joins TRBV6-5 and TRBJ1-2, with D possibly TRBD1 on 5 matching bases. V was pared by 2 bases and J by 8 bases, with 21 bases between. The CDR3 contains 16 residues. Germline V gene sequence: CDR1 MNHEY, CDR2 SVGAGI. The CDR3 here is CASSYGNSPGGLGYTF. The CDR3 DNA reads TGTGCCAGCAGTTACGGAAATTCCCCGGGGGGATTAGGCTACACCTTC.

The rearrangement uses TRBV18 and TRBJ2-7, with D uncertain. CDR1 KGHSH and CDR2 LQKENI come from the germline V gene. The CDR3 runs to 16 residues. Trimming removed 3 bases at V and 3 bases at J, with 18 bases between. The CDR3 nucleotides read TGTGCCAGCTCACCCCCCCAGCCCCGTTATGGCTACGAGCAGTACTTC. This encodes CASSPPQPRYGYEQYF.

This sequence joins TRBV7-9 and TRBJ1-2, with D possibly matching TRBD1 (6 bases). The CDR3 has 13 residues. Trimming took off 5 bases at V and 6 bases at J, with 13 bases between the two ends. Germline assignment: CDR1 SEHNR and CDR2 FQNEAQ (reference sequence). In nucleotides, the CDR3 is TGTGCCAGCAGCCCAAACACAGGGAATGGCTACACCTTC. It specifies CASSPNTGNGYTF.

The CDR3 reads CASSPGQLSVEQYF. CDR3 in DNA: TGTGCCAGCAGCCCCGGACAGTTAAGTGTCGAGCAGTACTTC. The V and J genes are TRBV7-9 and TRBJ2-7; weak D call: TRBD1 (6 bases). Trimming removed 5 bases at V and 6 bases at J, with 17 bases between. The germline CDR1 and CDR2 sequences are SEHNR and FQNEAQ (reference sequence). This CDR3 is built from 14 residues.

Only one count was recorded for this clone. The chain has TRBV29-1 and TRBJ2-7; D might be TRBD1 (5 bases). Trimming left V 2 bases short and J 2 bases short, with 13 bases between. This CDR3 region has 14 residues. Germline V CDR1 and CDR2: SQVTM, ANQGSEA. DNA for the CDR3: TGCAGCGTTGAAAGTGGCCAAGGGGCCTACGAGCAGTACTTC. Amino acid sequence: CSVESGQGAYEQYF.

The chain uses TRBV10-3 and TRBJ2-7; 8 bases fit TRBD2. Germline loops: CDR1 ENHRY, CDR2 SYGVKD. The J segment lost 5 bases and the V segment lost 10 bases, leaving 16 bases of the junction unmatched. The CDR3 loop spans 15 amino acids. This chain's CDR3 is CATRGSGGDHNEQYF. As DNA, the CDR3 is TGTGCCACCAGAGGCAGCGGGGGCGATCACAACGAGCAGTACTTC.

This clone was counted once. This sequence joins TRBV6-5 and TRBJ1-1; no clear D. Germline loops: CDR1 MNHEY, CDR2 SVGAGI. Between the trimmed V and J ends, which lost 8 bases and 4 bases, there was a span of 17 bases. This CDR3 comprises 14 residues. The CDR3 region is CASSRWQRVTEAFF. In DNA form, the CDR3 reads TGTGCCAGCTCCAGGTGGCAACGAGTCACTGAAGCTTTCTTT.

This chain links TRBV18 with TRBJ1-1, with D tentatively TRBD1 (5 bases). Trimming removed 3 bases from V and 11 bases from J, with 13 bases in between. CDR1 and CDR2 from the germline V gene are KGHSH and LQKENI. The CDR3 has 12 amino acids. CDR3: CASSPGMGEAFF. The CDR3 coding sequence is TGTGCCAGCTCACCGGGGATGGGGGAGGCTTTCTTT.

This chain uses TRBV19 with TRBJ1-1; D is uncertain. From germline, CDR1 is LNHDA and CDR2 SQIVND (reference sequence). V gave up 8 bases and J gave up 10 bases, with 26 bases separating them. CDR3 length: 15 residues. The CDR3 spells CASSLARWSSKIAFF. CDR3 nucleotides: TGTGCCAGTTCCCTCGCTCGCTGGAGTTCCAAGATAGCTTTCTTT.

V and J are TRBV7-9 and TRBJ2-5, with 9 bases that match TRBD2. J was trimmed by 5 bases and V by 2 bases; bases with no gene match: 9. From germline, CDR1 is SEHNR and CDR2 FQNEAQ (reference sequence). The CDR3 extends over 16 amino acids. CDR3 amino acids: CASSLPSGTLGETQYF. CDR3 in DNA: TGTGCCAGCAGCTTACCTAGCGGGACTTTGGGGGAGACCCAGTACTTC.

This clone was counted only a few times. The chain recombines TRBV5-6 with TRBJ1-4; tentatively, D is TRBD1 (6 bases). Germline CDR1 is SGHDT and CDR2 is YYEEEE. CDR3 length: 14 amino acids. V lost 4 bases and J 5 bases, leaving 12 bases between the germline ends. Written as DNA, the CDR3 is TGTGCCAGCAGCCTGTTCGGACAGAATGAAAAACTGTTTTTT. It is translated as CASSLFGQNEKLFF. Drawing the rest from reference TRBV5-6 and TRBJ1-4, the complete variable domain is DAGVTQSPTHLIKTRGQQVTLRCSPKSGHDTVSWYQQALGQGPQFIFQYYEEEERQRGNFPDRFSGHQFPNYSSELNVNALLLGDSALYLCASSLFGQNEKLFFGSGTQLSVL.

J is TRBJ1-2 and V is TRBV10-3; TRBD1 is a possible D gene (5 bases). CDR1 and CDR2 from the germline V gene are ENHRY and SYGVKD. V was pared by 0 bases and J by 6 bases, with 11 bases between. This CDR3 has 14 amino acids. CDR3 bases: TGTGCCATCAGTGAGTCGGCTAGGGGTAATGGCTACACCTTC. Its translation: CAISESARGNGYTF.

The chain carries TRBV29-1 and TRBJ1-1; D perhaps matches TRBD1 (5 bases). There are 14 residues in the CDR3. CDR1 and CDR2 (germline): SQVTM, ANQGSEA. V lost 7 bases to trimming and J lost 0 bases, with 15 bases between them. In nucleotides, the CDR3 is TGCAGCGCTGGTTCGGGACGGTTGAACACTGAAGCTTTCTTT. It translates to CSAGSGRLNTEAFF. Variable domain in full (rest from reference TRBV29-1 and TRBJ1-1): SAVISQKPSRDICQRGTSLTIQCQVDSQVTMMFWYRQQPGQSLTLIATANQGSEATYESGFVIDKFPISRPNLTFSTLTVSNMSPEDSSIYLCSAGSGRLNTEAFFGQGTRLTVV.

The chain carries TRBV19 and TRBJ2-7; 9 nucleotides line up with TRBD2. Germline V gene sequence: CDR1 LNHDA, CDR2 SQIVND (reference sequence). The CDR3 totals 16 residues. The J segment lost 3 bases and the V segment lost 3 bases, leaving 9 bases of the junction unmatched. The CDR3 sequence is CASSMASGGSRYEQYF. CDR3 in DNA: TGTGCCAGTAGTATGGCCAGCGGGGGGAGCCGCTACGAGCAGTACTTC.

The chain is built from TRBV5-1 and TRBJ1-2; weak D call: TRBD1 (5 bases). Trimming cost V 4 bases and J 4 bases, with 20 bases left between them. Per germline, CDR1 SGHRS and CDR2 YFSETQ. CDR3 length equals 16 residues. The CDR3 is CASSPDFGQGGYGYTF. CDR3 sequence (DNA): TGCGCCAGCAGCCCAGACTTCGGGCAGGGCGGCTATGGCTACACCTTC.

The rearrangement links TRBV4-1 to TRBJ2-7; D call uncertain. This CDR3 region has 17 residues. Germline V CDR1 and CDR2: MGHRA, YSYEKL. Trimming took 2 bases from V and 3 from J, leaving 20 bases between them. CDR3 nucleotide sequence: TGCGCCAGCAGCCAACATACGGACGGATTCGGCGACTACGAGCAGTACTTC. This translates into CASSQHTDGFGDYEQYF.

This clone was recorded once. The V gene is TRBV4-2, the J gene TRBJ2-5; no clear D gene. The V gene lost 0 bases and the J gene lost 2 bases, with 10 bases spanning the gap. The germline CDR1 and CDR2 sequences are LGHNA and YNFKEQ. The CDR3 spans 15 residues. The CDR3 is CASSQEGQEQETQYF. The CDR3 DNA reads as TGTGCCAGCAGCCAAGAGGGTCAGGAGCAAGAGACCCAGTACTTC.

CDR3 nucleotide sequence: TGTGCCTGGAACCCCAGGAACGGGAGGGTCGACGAGCAGTACTTC. It specifies CAWNPRNGRVDEQYF. V and J are TRBV30 and TRBJ2-7, with 8 positions matching TRBD2. CDR3 length: 15 residues. V dropped 4 bases and J dropped 5; count of bases not matched to a gene: 13. The germline V gene has CDR1 GTSNPN and CDR2 SVGIG (reference sequence).